This passage covers 32 T cell receptor beta chains from one sample sequenced in a study of memory CD4+ T cells and cytomegalovirus serostatus. Single viable CD3+CD4+CD8-CD45RO+ cells were sorted as the memory CD4+ T cells. Using immunoSEQ multiplex PCR, the repertoire was profiled, and TCRdb retains in-frame clones only, with some absent. The repertoire has tens of thousands of clones, 60% to 80% of them found once; the top ten carry about 0.79%. The sequenced material came from memory CD4+ T cells from blood. These receptor sequences come from an adult in good health and CMV-seronegative.

This clone has only one observation. CDR3 in DNA: TGCGCCAGACGACAGGGGGCGACTGAAGCTTTCTTT. It specifies CARRQGATEAFF. The rearrangement joins TRBV10-1 to TRBJ1-1, with 10 bases identical to TRBD1. Germline trimming cut 9 bases from V and 5 bases from J; bases unmatched to any gene: 3. CDR1 and CDR2 (germline): WNHNN, SYGVQD (reference sequence). The CDR3 sequence is 12 residues long.

V is TRBV30 and J is TRBJ1-2; no firm D call. The V end lost 4 bases, the J end lost 1 base, and 4 bases lay between the germline ends. The CDR3 has 11 amino acids. Per the germline V gene, CDR1 is GTSNPN and CDR2 is SVGIG (reference sequence). The CDR3 DNA reads as TGTGCCTGGAATGGTAACTATGGCTACACCTTC. Its protein product is CAWNGNYGYTF.

The chain joins TRBV19 to TRBJ1-6, with unresolved D. This CDR3 contains 15 residues. Germline V lookup: CDR1 LNHDA, CDR2 SQIVND (reference sequence). The V and J ends lost 1 base and 7 bases respectively, with 11 bases between them. DNA for the CDR3: TGTGCCAGTAGTATAGTGAGGGCCGTGAATTCACCCCTCCACTTT. Translating it yields CASSIVRAVNSPLHF.

This clone came up once. The chain links TRBV19 to TRBJ1-2; unclear D gene. The CDR3 loop spans 15 amino acids. Trimming shortened V by 5 bases and J by 4 bases, and 17 bases separated the two germline ends. Germline V lookup: CDR1 LNHDA, CDR2 SQIVND (reference sequence). CDR3 residues: CASSPSGVPPYGYTF. DNA of the CDR3: TGTGCCAGTAGTCCCTCCGGGGTCCCCCCCTATGGCTACACCTTC.

V and J are TRBV6-1 and TRBJ1-5; D perhaps matches TRBD1 (6 bases). The CDR3 covers 16 residues. Per the germline V gene, CDR1 is MNHNS and CDR2 is SASEGT. V was shortened by 1 base and J by 5 bases, with 15 bases between the two germline ends. The CDR3 here is CASSEVSGAGDQPQHF. CDR3 nucleotide sequence: TGTGCCAGCAGTGAAGTATCGGGGGCTGGGGATCAGCCCCAGCATTTT.

This sequence joins TRBV7-2 and TRBJ2-1; unclear D gene. The CDR3 has 13 residues. The V gene lost 5 bases and the J gene lost 8 bases, with 13 bases spanning the gap. Germline-derived CDR1 and CDR2 are SGHTA and FQGNSA. The DNA for the CDR3 is TGTGCCAGCAGCGCTGAAATCGGCTATGAGCAGTTCTTC. Residues: CASSAEIGYEQFF. The entire variable domain, with the rest obtained from reference TRBV7-2 and TRBJ2-1, is as follows: GAGVSQSPSNKVTEKGKDVELRCDPISGHTALYWYRQSLGQGLEFLIYFQGNSAPDKSGLPSDRFSAERTGGSVSTLTIQRTQQEDSAVYLCASSAEIGYEQFFGPGTRLTVL.

The rearrangement uses TRBV30 and TRBJ2-6, with D perhaps being TRBD1 or TRBD2 (6 bases each). The germline CDR1 and CDR2 sequences are GTSNPN and SVGIG (reference sequence). This CDR3 has 16 residues. V was trimmed by 5 bases and J by 0 bases, leaving 14 bases between them. CDR3 nucleotides: TGTGCCTGGGGAGGGGACACCTACTCTGGGGCCAACGTCCTGACTTTC. Amino acids: CAWGGDTYSGANVLTF.

The V and J genes are TRBV6-1 and TRBJ2-5; tentative D call: TRBD1 (6 bases). The germline V gene has CDR1 MNHNS and CDR2 SASEGT. This CDR3 has 14 residues. Trimming removed 6 bases at V and 4 bases at J, with 15 bases between. CDR3 sequence: CASRILQGVETQYF. The CDR3 DNA is TGTGCCAGCAGAATACTACAGGGAGTAGAGACCCAGTACTTC.

This clone has only a few counts. CDR3 loop: CASSIDIGAGTPLHF. As DNA, the CDR3 is TGTGCCAGTAGTATAGATATCGGGGCCGGGACACCCCTCCACTTT. V and J are TRBV19 and TRBJ1-6, with D perhaps TRBD1 (5 bases). The germline V gene encodes CDR1 LNHDA and CDR2 SQIVND (reference sequence). V lost 0 bases, J lost 11 bases, and 14 bases lay in between. This CDR3 contains 15 residues.

The chain links TRBV30 to TRBJ1-5, with D possibly being TRBD1 (5 bases). Between the trimmed V and J ends, which lost 3 bases and 1 base, there was a span of 10 bases. Germline values: CDR1 GTSNPN, CDR2 SVGIG (reference sequence). The CDR3 sequence is 14 residues long. The CDR3 nucleotides read TGTGCCTGGAGAGGGACGGGGAGCAATCAGCCCCAGCATTTT. This codes for CAWRGTGSNQPQHF.

The V gene is TRBV14, the J gene TRBJ2-1, with TRBD2 identical over 11 bases. Germline CDR1 and CDR2: SGHDN and FVKESK. V shed 2 bases and J 9 bases; nucleotides not matched to a gene: 9. This CDR3 is 16 amino acids long. The CDR3 bases are TGTGCCAGCAGCCAAATGTTGACTAGCGGGGACGGTGAGCAGTTCTTC. Amino acid sequence: CASSQMLTSGDGEQFF.

V and J are TRBV5-1 and TRBJ1-1; D is undetermined. The CDR3 is 15 amino acids. V was clipped by 0 bases and J by 3 bases, with 12 bases between them. Germline-derived CDR1 and CDR2 are SGHRS and YFSETQ. CDR3 in DNA: TGCGCCAGCAGCTTGGGCTTCGCGGGAGACACTGAAGCTTTCTTT. Translating it yields CASSLGFAGDTEAFF. The whole variable domain, filled in from reference TRBV5-1 and TRBJ1-1, reads KAGVTQTPRYLIKTRGQQVTLSCSPISGHRSVSWYQQTPGQGLQFLFEYFSETQRNKGNFPGRFSGRQFSNSRSEMNVSTLELGDSALYLCASSLGFAGDTEAFFGQGTRLTVV.

The rearrangement uses TRBV7-2 and TRBJ2-3; D perhaps matches TRBD1 (5 bases). This CDR3 has 16 residues. The V and J ends lost 5 bases and 1 base respectively, with 16 bases between them. Per the germline V gene, CDR1 is SGHTA and CDR2 is FQGNSA. DNA of the CDR3: TGTGCCAGCAGCAAAGGGGTGGGGTTGGGCACAGATACGCAGTATTTT. It specifies CASSKGVGLGTDTQYF.

This clone is a singleton in its sample. The chain has TRBV18 and TRBJ2-3; TRBD1 might be the D (6 bases). This CDR3 is 15 amino acids long. V lost 1 base and J lost 3, with 11 bases in between. Germline V gene lookup returns CDR1 KGHSH and CDR2 LQKENI. CDR3 protein: CASSPLGANTDTQYF. The CDR3 nucleotides are TGTGCCAGCTCACCACTGGGGGCCAATACAGATACGCAGTATTTT.

The rearrangement uses TRBV14 and TRBJ1-2; weak D call: TRBD1 (5 bases). The V and J ends lost 0 bases and 9 bases respectively, with 11 bases between them. CDR3 size: 13 residues. From germline, CDR1 is SGHDN and CDR2 FVKESK. As DNA, the CDR3 is TGTGCCAGCAGCCAAGATTGGCAGGGCCGCTACACCTTC. It translates to CASSQDWQGRYTF.

The J gene is TRBJ2-1, the V gene TRBV11-3; 12 bases agree with TRBD2. Per germline, CDR1 SGHNT and CDR2 YENEEA. The CDR3 extends over 16 amino acids. J was trimmed by 3 bases and V by 1 base; bases with no gene match: 1. The CDR3 bases are TGTGCCAGCAGCTTAGGACTAGCGGGGGACTACAATGAGCAGTTCTTC. This encodes CASSLGLAGDYNEQFF.

This chain links TRBV5-6 with TRBJ2-7; TRBD2 matches 10 bases. The junction had 15 bases not matched to a gene; V was cut back by 3 bases and J by 0 bases. Germline lookup yields CDR1 SGHDT and CDR2 YYEEEE. CDR3 length equals 19 residues. The CDR3 is CASSSLEQRGGRTSYEQYF. The CDR3 coding sequence is TGTGCCAGCAGCTCACTAGAGCAGCGGGGGGGCCGGACCTCCTACGAGCAGTACTTC.

The chain links TRBV15 to TRBJ1-2, with unresolved D. Trimming cost V 0 bases and J 3 bases, with 14 bases left between them. CDR1 is LNHNV and CDR2 is YYDKDF in the germline V gene (reference sequence). The CDR3 has 16 amino acids. CDR3 bases: TGTGCCACCAGCAGAGACAGCGCGGGGATCCACTATGGCTACACCTTC. Amino acids: CATSRDSAGIHYGYTF.

This clone was seen just once. V usage is TRBV5-1 and J usage is TRBJ1-6; no reliable D call. The V end lost 0 bases, the J end lost 8 bases, and 12 bases lay between the germline ends. Looked up from germline, CDR1 is SGHRS and CDR2 is YFSETQ. This CDR3 is 15 amino acids long. CDR3 DNA sequence: TGCGCCAGCAGCTTGGCCAAGGGATGGGATTCACCCCTCCACTTT. It codes for CASSLAKGWDSPLHF.

The CDR3 sequence is CASSSQGFGANVLTF. For the CDR3, the DNA is TGTGCCAGCAGCTCACAGGGGTTCGGGGCCAACGTCCTGACTTTC. The chain uses TRBV7-3 and TRBJ2-6, with 7 bases that match TRBD1. With 4 bases clipped from V and 4 bases from J, the junction kept 4 bases outside the gene matches. Germline CDR1 and CDR2: SGHTA and FQGTGA. The CDR3 runs to 15 residues.

The chain couples TRBV11-2 to TRBJ2-7; D is uncertain. V lost 0 bases, J lost 9 bases, and 21 bases lay in between. The CDR3 runs 16 residues. CDR1 is SGHAT, CDR2 FQNNGV, per germline. The CDR3 region is CASSLDISSSLRRQYF. CDR3 nucleotide sequence: TGTGCCAGCAGCTTAGATATCAGCAGTTCCCTACGACGGCAGTACTTC.

This chain joins TRBV19 and TRBJ1-2; D is unresolved. CDR1 LNHDA and CDR2 SQIVND come from the germline V gene (reference sequence). This CDR3 is built from 14 residues. V lost 0 bases, J lost 2 bases, and 7 bases lay in between. In nucleotides, the CDR3 is TGTGCCAGTAGTATAGAAGCGGGAAACTATGGCTACACCTTC. Amino acid sequence: CASSIEAGNYGYTF. Complete variable domain (other parts from reference TRBV19 and TRBJ1-2): DGGITQSPKYLFRKEGQNVTLSCEQNLNHDAMYWYRQDPGQGLRLIYYSQIVNDFQKGDIAEGYSVSREKKESFPLTVTSAQKNPTAFYLCASSIEAGNYGYTFGSGTRLTVV.

This clone was counted once. The identical CDR3 is also encoded by other nucleotide sequences in the sample. The CDR3 nucleotides are TGTGCCAGCAGTCAGGGGGGGGTAGGCGGCTACACCTTC. It yields the protein CASSQGGVGGYTF. The chain recombines TRBV6-5 with TRBJ1-2, with TRBD1 identical over 7 bases. The V segment lost 5 bases and the J segment 8 bases; nucleotides outside the gene matches: 8. Germline-derived CDR1 and CDR2 are MNHEY and SVGAGI. The CDR3 extends over 13 amino acids.

This clone was seen a single time. This rearrangement joins TRBV6-1 to TRBJ2-3; no definite D call. The germline V gene has CDR1 MNHNS and CDR2 SASEGT. Trimming removed 2 bases from V and 10 bases from J, with 10 bases in between. The CDR3 is made up of 12 amino acids. This chain's CDR3 is CASSETGQAQYF. The CDR3 DNA reads TGTGCCAGCAGTGAAACGGGTCAGGCGCAGTATTTT.

The chain joins TRBV2 to TRBJ2-3, with D unresolved. The germline V gene encodes CDR1 SNHLY and CDR2 FYNNEI. V lost 3 bases to trimming and J lost 2 bases, with 9 bases between them. The CDR3 runs 14 residues. The CDR3 protein is CASSDGRFTDTQYF. The DNA of the CDR3 is TGTGCCAGCAGTGATGGGCGGTTCACAGATACGCAGTATTTT.

A few counts support this clone. The chain couples TRBV6-5 to TRBJ1-5; no firm D call. V lost 4 bases, J lost 7 bases, and 11 bases lay in between. CDR1 MNHEY and CDR2 SVGAGI come from the germline V gene. The CDR3 consists of 13 residues. The CDR3 nucleotides are TGTGCCAGCAGTTCCCTCTGGGGACAGCCCCAGCATTTT. It translates to CASSSLWGQPQHF.

By share, this clone counts as medium-sized. The genes are TRBV29-1 and TRBJ1-5; D uncertain. Trimming left V 6 bases short and J 0 bases short, with 9 bases between. CDR3 length equals 13 residues. Looked up from germline, CDR1 is SQVTM and CDR2 is ANQGSEA. This chain's CDR3 is CSVQLASNQPQHF. As DNA, the CDR3 is TGCAGCGTCCAATTGGCTAGCAATCAGCCCCAGCATTTT. Using reference TRBV29-1 and TRBJ1-5 for the parts outside the CDR3, the full variable domain is SAVISQKPSRDICQRGTSLTIQCQVDSQVTMMFWYRQQPGQSLTLIATANQGSEATYESGFVIDKFPISRPNLTFSTLTVSNMSPEDSSIYLCSVQLASNQPQHFGDGTRLSIL.

This sequence joins TRBV6-5 and TRBJ1-1, with TRBD1 matching over 8 bases. J lost 1 base, V lost 6 bases, and 7 bases had no gene match. In germline, CDR1 is MNHEY, CDR2 SVGAGI. The CDR3 length is 15 residues. CDR3 residues: CASRRQGIGNTEAFF. In DNA, the CDR3 is TGTGCCAGCAGGCGACAGGGGATCGGGAACACTGAAGCTTTCTTT.

This chain uses TRBV6-5 with TRBJ1-2; the match to TRBD1 covers 9 bases. The germline gives CDR1 MNHEY, CDR2 SVGAGI. The CDR3 runs to 16 residues. Losses at the gene ends were 2 bases for V and 4 bases for J; bases not matched to a gene: 8. The CDR3 DNA is TGTGCCAGCAGTTACGGCCGGGACAGGGACCCCTATGGCTACACCTTC. As protein: CASSYGRDRDPYGYTF.

This clone is a singleton in its sample. This chain uses TRBV6-5 with TRBJ2-7; 8 positions match TRBD2. CDR3 length: 14 residues. Trimming cost V 8 bases and J 4 bases; bases outside gene matches: 10. CDR1 is MNHEY, CDR2 SVGAGI, per germline. In DNA, the CDR3 is TGTGCCAGCTACGGTAGCGGGACCTCATACGAGCAGTACTTC. This codes for CASYGSGTSYEQYF.

The V call is TRBV4-3, the J call TRBJ1-1; the D gene is possibly TRBD1 (6 bases). In germline, CDR1 is LGHNA, CDR2 YSLEER. The CDR3 loop spans 15 amino acids. Trimming left V 0 bases short and J 3 bases short, with 11 bases between. Written as DNA, the CDR3 is TGCGCCAGCAGCCAAGATCCGGGACAATACACTGAAGCTTTCTTT. Translating gives CASSQDPGQYTEAFF.

A word on this clone: One junction end disagrees with the germline gene, perhaps due to a read error. The rearrangement links TRBV6-5 to TRBJ1-2; TRBD1 might be the D (6 bases). CDR1 and CDR2 from the germline V gene are MNHEY and SVGAGI. The CDR3 is 13 residues long. CDR3 amino acids: CASSSAPTGSVAF. For the CDR3, the DNA is TGTGCCAGCAGTTCCGCCCCAACAGGGTCTGTCGCCTTC.